This record looks at one T cell receptor (beta chain) sequence and its context. The CDR3 runs 14 residues. Looked up from germline, CDR1 is LNHDA and CDR2 is SQIVND (reference sequence). V lost 1 base, J lost 4 bases, and 2 bases stayed unmatched. The data derive from a study of blood T cell repertoires in COVID-19. Whole-study context: Material from acute and convalescent COVID-19 was sourced from the United States, Italy and Spain. Sample material is recorded as cDNA or gDNA derived from T cells, B-cell-depleted T cells, or PBMCs.

The table came from immunoSEQ multiplex PCR; TCRdb's copy has only in-frame clones and leaves some out. The data show around 240,000 clones, approximately 84% seen once. This sequence was found in a woman of 80 years or more with acute or convalescent COVID-19. This chain links TRBV19 with TRBJ2-3, with 7 bases identical to TRBD2. Sequences were obtained from peripheral blood. The CDR3 bases are TGTGCCAGTAGTATAGCGGGAGGCTCAGATACGCAGTATTTT. Protein product: CASSIAGGSDTQYF.